This TCR beta chain was sequenced during a study of shared clonotypes between healthy human individuals. Profiled with immunoSEQ multiplex PCR; TCRdb holds only in-frame clones, not every one. This table holds 650,000 to 800,000 clones, 72% found once. The receptor's source is a woman in her 30s in good health. Sample: memory CD4+ T cells sorted from blood. Documented subset: CD45RA-negative fraction.

CDR3 nucleotides: TGTGCCAGTAACCTAGGACCTGCATGGGGTGAGCAGTTCTTC. Translated, it gives CASNLGPAWGEQFF. The chain combines TRBV19 with TRBJ2-1; D is undetermined. The germline gives CDR1 LNHDA, CDR2 SQIVND (reference sequence). V was trimmed by 7 bases and J by 9 bases, leaving 19 bases between them. This CDR3 is 14 amino acids long.